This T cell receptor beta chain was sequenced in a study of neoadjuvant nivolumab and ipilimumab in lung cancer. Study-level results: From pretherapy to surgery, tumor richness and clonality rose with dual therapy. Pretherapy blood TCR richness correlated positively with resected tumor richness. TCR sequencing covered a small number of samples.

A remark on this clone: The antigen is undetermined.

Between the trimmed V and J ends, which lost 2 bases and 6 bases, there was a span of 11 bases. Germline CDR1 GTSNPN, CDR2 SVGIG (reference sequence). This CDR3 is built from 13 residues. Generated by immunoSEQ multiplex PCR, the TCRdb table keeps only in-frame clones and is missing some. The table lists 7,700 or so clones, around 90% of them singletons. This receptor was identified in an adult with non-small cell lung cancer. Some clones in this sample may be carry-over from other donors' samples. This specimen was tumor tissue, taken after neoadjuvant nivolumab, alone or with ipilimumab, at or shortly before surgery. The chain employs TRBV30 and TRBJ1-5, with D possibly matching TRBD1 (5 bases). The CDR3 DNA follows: TGTGCCTGGAGTCTCAGGGCCGCTCAGCCCCAGCATTTT. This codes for CAWSLRAAQPQHF. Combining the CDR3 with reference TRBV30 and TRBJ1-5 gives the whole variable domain SQTIHQWPATLVQPVGSPLSLECTVEGTSNPNLYWYRQAAGRGLQLLFYSVGIGQISSEVPQNLSASRPQDRQFILSSKKLLLSDSGFYLCAWSLRAAQPQHFGDGTRLSIL.